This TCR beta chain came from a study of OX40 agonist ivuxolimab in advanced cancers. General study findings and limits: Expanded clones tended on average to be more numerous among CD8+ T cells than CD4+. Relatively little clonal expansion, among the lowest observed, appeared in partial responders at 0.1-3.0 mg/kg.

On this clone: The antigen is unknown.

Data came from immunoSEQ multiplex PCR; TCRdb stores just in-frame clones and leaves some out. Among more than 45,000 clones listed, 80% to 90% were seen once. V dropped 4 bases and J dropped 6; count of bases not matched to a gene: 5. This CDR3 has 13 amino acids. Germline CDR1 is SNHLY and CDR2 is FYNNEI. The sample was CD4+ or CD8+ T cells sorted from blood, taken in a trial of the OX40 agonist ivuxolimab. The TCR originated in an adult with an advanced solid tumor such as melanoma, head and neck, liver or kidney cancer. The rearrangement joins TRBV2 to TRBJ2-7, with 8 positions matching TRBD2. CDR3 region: CASSVTSGSEQYV. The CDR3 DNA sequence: TGTGCCAGCAGTGTTACCAGCGGGAGCGAGCAGTACGTC.